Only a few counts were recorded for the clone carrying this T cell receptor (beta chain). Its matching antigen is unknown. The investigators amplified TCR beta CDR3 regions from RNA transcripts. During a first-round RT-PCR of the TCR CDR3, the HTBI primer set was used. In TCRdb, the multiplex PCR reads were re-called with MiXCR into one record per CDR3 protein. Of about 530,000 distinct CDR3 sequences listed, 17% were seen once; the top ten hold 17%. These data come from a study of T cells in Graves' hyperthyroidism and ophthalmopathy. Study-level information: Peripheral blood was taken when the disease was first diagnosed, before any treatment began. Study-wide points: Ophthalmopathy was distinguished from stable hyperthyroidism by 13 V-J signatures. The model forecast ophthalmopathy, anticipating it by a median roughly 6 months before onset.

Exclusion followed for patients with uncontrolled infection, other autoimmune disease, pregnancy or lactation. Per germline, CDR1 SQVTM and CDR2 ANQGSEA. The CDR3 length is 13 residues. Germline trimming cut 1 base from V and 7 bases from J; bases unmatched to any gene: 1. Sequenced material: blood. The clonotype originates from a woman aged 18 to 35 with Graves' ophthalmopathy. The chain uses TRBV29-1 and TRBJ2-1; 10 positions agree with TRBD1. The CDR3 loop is CSVEGQGANEQFF. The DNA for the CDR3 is TGCAGCGTTGAAGGACAGGGGGCAAATGAGCAGTTCTTC.